These 22 T cell receptor beta chains were sequenced from one sample in a study of shared clonotypes between healthy human individuals (dated by TCRdb to 2019 to 2021). Library prep was done by the immunoSEQ multiplex PCR assay. Entries here come from immuneACCESS through TCRdb and include only in-frame sequences with V and J called. Some clones fail to appear in such tables; in the studies checked, an unresolved V gene covers under half of the shortfall, and the cause of the remainder is unknown. This sample has about 1,800,000 clones in its table, and less than 95% of those were observed once. Together, the top ten hold approximately 1.2% of the sample. CD8 naive samples consisted of CD45RO-negative cells that were positively selected for CCR7, yielding a CD45RA+CCR7+ population without TemRA cells. The sequencing input was naive CD8+ T cells sorted from blood. The sample's cell subset or site, from its label and the paper: CD45RA+CCR7+. These receptors all stem from a man in his late teens or twenties in good health.

The chain links TRBV29-1 to TRBJ2-1; tentatively, D is TRBD2 (5 bases). This CDR3 has 13 residues. The germline CDR1 and CDR2 sequences are SQVTM and ANQGSEA. V shed 7 bases and J shed 6 bases, with 16 bases lying between them. The CDR3 DNA reads TGCAGCGCCCTAAGCGTGGACTTCAATGAGCAGTTCTTC. It is translated as CSALSVDFNEQFF.

The CDR3 protein is CASGAAGATGELFF. DNA for the CDR3: TGTGCCAGCGGCGCAGCCGGTGCCACCGGGGAGCTGTTTTTT. The gene calls are TRBV2 and TRBJ2-2; D unresolved. The CDR3 is made up of 14 amino acids. Germline V gives CDR1 SNHLY, CDR2 FYNNEI. V lost 8 bases and J lost 4, with 14 bases in between. The full variable domain, in which reference TRBV2 and TRBJ2-2 provide the parts outside the CDR3, is EPEVTQTPSHQVTQMGQEVILRCVPISNHLYFYWYRQILGQKVEFLVSFYNNEISEKSEIFDDQFSVERPDGSNFTLKIRSTKLEDSAMYFCASGAAGATGELFFGEGSRLTVL.

The rearrangement links TRBV28 to TRBJ2-7; D is undetermined. The CDR3 length is 10 residues. Germline assignment: CDR1 MDHEN and CDR2 SYDVKM. Trimming pared 2 bases from V and 6 bases from J, leaving 2 bases between. CDR3 sequence reads: CASSLLEQYF. The CDR3 DNA is TGTGCCAGCAGTTTACTCGAGCAGTACTTC.

J is TRBJ2-1 and V is TRBV7-9; perhaps D is TRBD1 or TRBD2 (5 bases each). Trimming took 5 bases from V and 2 from J, leaving 16 bases between them. Germline CDR1 reads SEHNR; CDR2 reads FQNEAQ (reference sequence). The CDR3 contains 16 residues. The DNA for the CDR3 is TGTGCCAGCAGCCCCCCGGGACGGGGAACCTACAATGAGCAGTTCTTC. Encoded protein: CASSPPGRGTYNEQFF.

To note about this clone: The sample has other DNA sequences that encode this CDR3 too. The chain combines TRBV30 with TRBJ2-2, with a possible D match to TRBD2 (5 bases). CDR3 size: 13 residues. CDR1 GTSNPN and CDR2 SVGIG come from the germline V gene (reference sequence). The germline V and J ends were trimmed by 0 bases and 5 bases, with 7 bases remaining between them. CDR3: CAWSVTGTGELFF. CDR3 DNA sequence: TGTGCCTGGAGTGTAACGGGGACCGGGGAGCTGTTTTTT.

V gene TRBV27 combines with J gene TRBJ2-3; 7 bases match TRBD2. J gave up 4 bases and V 0 bases, and 7 bases lay outside the gene matches. Germline V gene lookup returns CDR1 MNHEY and CDR2 SMNVEV (reference sequence). This CDR3 is built from 16 residues. For the CDR3, the DNA is TGTGCCAGCAGTTTATCGTCGGGAGGAGGCCCAGATACGCAGTATTTT. Its translation: CASSLSSGGGPDTQYF.

The chain uses TRBV9 and TRBJ2-1, with D perhaps given as TRBD1 or TRBD2 (5 bases each). In germline, CDR1 is SGDLS, CDR2 YYNGEE. The V end was cut by 5 bases, the J end by 5 bases, with 14 bases between. CDR3 size: 14 residues. CDR3 bases: TGTGCCAGCAGTCTCCGGGACGGACACAATGAGCAGTTCTTC. Its translation: CASSLRDGHNEQFF.

Remarks on this clone: The sample contains more than one DNA sequence encoding this CDR3. The V call is TRBV27, the J call TRBJ2-7; D gene ambiguous. CDR3 size: 13 residues. V dropped 2 bases and J dropped 2 bases, with 7 bases sitting between them. Germline-derived CDR1 and CDR2 are MNHEY and SMNVEV (reference sequence). In DNA, the CDR3 is TGTGCCAGCAGTTTAGGTGGGACCTACGAGCAGTACTTC. Its translation: CASSLGGTYEQYF.

This clone was picked up one time. This sample includes further DNA sequences coding for the same CDR3. The chain joins TRBV27 to TRBJ1-2; 8 bases line up with TRBD1. J lost 2 bases, V lost 5 bases, and 4 bases had no gene match. This CDR3 comprises 14 residues. Germline values: CDR1 MNHEY, CDR2 SMNVEV (reference sequence). The CDR3 reads CASSTTGGNYGYTF. The CDR3 DNA is TGTGCCAGCAGTACCACAGGGGGAAACTATGGCTACACCTTC.

This clone was counted only a few times. The rearrangement joins TRBV27 to TRBJ1-2; the D gene is possibly TRBD1 (6 bases). The CDR3 has 14 residues. The V gene lost 2 bases and the J gene lost 5 bases, with 12 bases spanning the gap. The germline V gene has CDR1 MNHEY and CDR2 SMNVEV (reference sequence). The DNA for the CDR3 is TGTGCCAGCAGTTTAACGGGACACCCATATGGCTACACCTTC. Translated, it gives CASSLTGHPYGYTF.

Points on this clone: This same CDR3 is encoded by further DNA sequences in the sample. The V call is TRBV4-1, the J call TRBJ2-7; D gene ambiguous. CDR3 length: 14 residues. Germline V gene lookup returns CDR1 MGHRA and CDR2 YSYEKL. With 1 base removed from V and 1 base from J, the gap between germline ends came to 8 bases. CDR3 sequence: CASSQVAESYEQYF. The CDR3 DNA is TGCGCCAGCAGCCAAGTTGCTGAGTCCTACGAGCAGTACTTC.

Notes on this clone: Other DNA sequences in this specimen translate into the identical CDR3. The chain combines TRBV27 with TRBJ2-7, with D tentatively TRBD1 (6 bases). Germline V CDR1 and CDR2: MNHEY, SMNVEV (reference sequence). V dropped 6 bases and J dropped 3 bases, with 12 bases sitting between them. The CDR3 is 13 residues long. CDR3 in DNA: TGTGCCAGCAGGCCGGGACACGACTACGAGCAGTACTTC. Protein sequence: CASRPGHDYEQYF.

The CDR3 nucleotides read TGTGCCAGCAGTTACTCCGCCTTAGGGGGGCCCGAGCAGTACTTC. It encodes CASSYSALGGPEQYF. The rearrangement uses TRBV6-5 and TRBJ2-7, with D perhaps being TRBD1 or TRBD2 (6 bases each). Germline loops: CDR1 MNHEY, CDR2 SVGAGI. The V gene lost 0 bases and the J gene lost 6 bases, with 15 bases spanning the gap. The CDR3 totals 15 residues.

The V call is TRBV4-1, the J call TRBJ2-3; TRBD2 matches 8 bases. The V segment lost 2 bases and the J segment 2 bases; nucleotides outside the gene matches: 3. The germline gives CDR1 MGHRA, CDR2 YSYEKL. CDR3 size: 15 residues. The CDR3 nucleotides read TGCGCCAGCAGCCAATTTAGCGGGGACACAGATACGCAGTATTTT. It translates to CASSQFSGDTDTQYF.

V and J are TRBV15 and TRBJ2-3, with a tentative D call TRBD2 (5 bases). Germline CDR1 and CDR2: LNHNV and YYDKDF (reference sequence). V was shortened by 4 bases and J by 4 bases, with 12 bases between the two germline ends. This CDR3 region has 14 residues. CDR3 amino acids: CATSTDWRPDTQYF. Here the CDR3 DNA reads TGTGCCACCAGCACAGATTGGAGGCCAGATACGCAGTATTTT.

This rearrangement joins TRBV6-1 to TRBJ2-1, with a tentative D call TRBD1 (5 bases). The CDR3 extends over 17 amino acids. The V and J ends lost 2 bases and 4 bases respectively, with 18 bases between them. Germline loops: CDR1 MNHNS, CDR2 SASEGT. The CDR3 bases are TGTGCCAGCAGTGAAAAGCCAGGGTGGGAATCTTACAATGAGCAGTTCTTC. Translating gives CASSEKPGWESYNEQFF.

This rearrangement joins TRBV4-1 to TRBJ2-3, with TRBD2 matching 8 bases. The J segment lost 6 bases and the V segment lost 6 bases, leaving 8 bases of the junction unmatched. Germline V gene sequence: CDR1 MGHRA, CDR2 YSYEKL. CDR3 length: 14 amino acids. CDR3 sequence: CASSLSGGWDTQYF. In DNA, the CDR3 is TGCGCCAGCAGTTTGAGCGGGGGCTGGGATACGCAGTATTTT.

The rearrangement links TRBV2 to TRBJ2-5; TRBD2 aligns across 9 bases. J lost 5 bases, V lost 8 bases, and 9 bases had no gene match. The CDR3 contains 14 residues. Germline CDR1 SNHLY, CDR2 FYNNEI. CDR3 amino acids: CASDMAGGAETQYF. The CDR3 nucleotides are TGTGCCAGCGATATGGCGGGGGGGGCGGAGACCCAGTACTTC.

V and J are TRBV7-9 and TRBJ2-7, with 10 bases identical to TRBD2. Per germline, CDR1 SEHNR and CDR2 FQNEAQ (reference sequence). Trimming cost V 4 bases and J 5 bases; bases outside gene matches: 5. The CDR3 totals 14 residues. The CDR3 sequence: CASSSGTSAHEQYF. CDR3 DNA sequence: TGTGCCAGCAGCTCAGGGACTAGCGCCCACGAGCAGTACTTC.

The chain is built from TRBV5-1 and TRBJ2-7; TRBD2 agrees at 9 bases. The V gene end was trimmed by 4 bases and the J gene end by 1 base; junction bases not matched to a gene: 6. CDR3 length: 15 residues. Germline V gene sequence: CDR1 SGHRS, CDR2 YFSETQ. The CDR3 loop is CASSVIAGASYEQYF. CDR3 coding DNA: TGCGCCAGCAGCGTAATAGCGGGGGCTTCCTACGAGCAGTACTTC.

The rearrangement uses TRBV2 and TRBJ1-5; no firm D call. Per germline, CDR1 SNHLY and CDR2 FYNNEI. CDR3 length: 14 amino acids. Trimming shortened V by 2 bases and J by 0 bases, and 5 bases separated the two germline ends. The CDR3 sequence: CASSEPYSNQPQHF. The DNA of the CDR3 is TGTGCCAGCAGTGAACCTTATAGCAATCAGCCCCAGCATTTT.

V usage is TRBV27 and J usage is TRBJ1-1; no clear D gene. This CDR3 spans 13 amino acids. Trimming removed 3 bases from V and 1 base from J, with 6 bases in between. Germline loops: CDR1 MNHEY, CDR2 SMNVEV (reference sequence). This chain's CDR3 is CASSLVENTEAFF. The CDR3 DNA is TGTGCCAGCAGTTTGGTCGAGAACACTGAAGCTTTCTTT.